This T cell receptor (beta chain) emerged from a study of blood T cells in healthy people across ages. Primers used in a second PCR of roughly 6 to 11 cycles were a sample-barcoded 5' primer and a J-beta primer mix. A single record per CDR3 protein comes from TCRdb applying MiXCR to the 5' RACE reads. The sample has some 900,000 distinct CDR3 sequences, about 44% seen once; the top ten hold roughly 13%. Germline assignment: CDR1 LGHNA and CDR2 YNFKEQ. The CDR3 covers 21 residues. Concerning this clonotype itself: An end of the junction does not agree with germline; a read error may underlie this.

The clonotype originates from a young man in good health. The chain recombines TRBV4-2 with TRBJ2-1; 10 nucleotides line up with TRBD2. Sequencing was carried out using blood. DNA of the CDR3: TGTGCCAGCAGCCAAGCAAGCTCTAGCGGGGGCTACCTCAGCTCCTACAATGAGCAGCTCTTC. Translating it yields CASSQASSSGGYLSSYNEQLF.